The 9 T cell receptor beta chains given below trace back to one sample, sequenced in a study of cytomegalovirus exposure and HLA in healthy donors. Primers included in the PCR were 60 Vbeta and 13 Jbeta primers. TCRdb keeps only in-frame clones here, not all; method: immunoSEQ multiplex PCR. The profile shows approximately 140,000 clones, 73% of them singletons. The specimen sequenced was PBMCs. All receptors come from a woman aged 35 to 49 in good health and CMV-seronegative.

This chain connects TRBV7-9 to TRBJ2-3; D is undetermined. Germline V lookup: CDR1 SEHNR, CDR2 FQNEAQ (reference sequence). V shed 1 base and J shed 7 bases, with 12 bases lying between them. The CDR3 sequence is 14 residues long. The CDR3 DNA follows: TGTGCCAGCAGCTTAGTGCTAGAACCCTATACGCAGTATTTT. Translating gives CASSLVLEPYTQYF.

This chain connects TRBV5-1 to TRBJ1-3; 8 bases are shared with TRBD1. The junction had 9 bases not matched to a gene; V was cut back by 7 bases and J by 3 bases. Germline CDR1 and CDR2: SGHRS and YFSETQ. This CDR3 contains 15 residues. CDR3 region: CASQTGQEDGNTIYF. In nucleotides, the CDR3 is TGCGCCAGCCAGACGGGACAGGAGGATGGAAACACCATATATTTT.

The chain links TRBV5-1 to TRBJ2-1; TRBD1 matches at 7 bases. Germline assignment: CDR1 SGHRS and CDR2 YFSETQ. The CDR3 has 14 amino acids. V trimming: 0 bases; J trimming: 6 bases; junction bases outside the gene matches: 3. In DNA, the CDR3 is TGCGCCAGCAGCTTGGAGGCAGGGGGCAATGAGCAGTTCTTC. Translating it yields CASSLEAGGNEQFF.

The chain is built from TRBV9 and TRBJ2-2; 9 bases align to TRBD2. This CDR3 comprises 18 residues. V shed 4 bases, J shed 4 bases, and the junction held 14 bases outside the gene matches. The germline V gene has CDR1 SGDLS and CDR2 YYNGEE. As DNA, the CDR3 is TGTGCCAGCAGCACCCCTCCAGCGGGGGGTCTGGGCACCGGGGAGCTGTTTTTT. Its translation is CASSTPPAGGLGTGELFF.

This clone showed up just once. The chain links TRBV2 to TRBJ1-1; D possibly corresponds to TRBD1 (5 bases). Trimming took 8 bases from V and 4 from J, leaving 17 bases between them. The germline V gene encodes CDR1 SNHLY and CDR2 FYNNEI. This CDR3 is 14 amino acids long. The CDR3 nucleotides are TGTGCCAGCGAACTCGGGGGTTCGGGCACTGAAGCTTTCTTT. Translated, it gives CASELGGSGTEAFF.

The CDR3 spells CASSPLRGNTGELFF. For the CDR3, the DNA is TGTGCCAGCTCACCACTACGGGGGAACACCGGGGAGCTGTTTTTT. The V and J genes are TRBV18 and TRBJ2-2; TRBD2 might be the D (5 bases). This CDR3 is 15 amino acids long. From germline, CDR1 is KGHSH and CDR2 LQKENI. Trimming pared 1 base from V and 1 base from J, leaving 7 bases between.

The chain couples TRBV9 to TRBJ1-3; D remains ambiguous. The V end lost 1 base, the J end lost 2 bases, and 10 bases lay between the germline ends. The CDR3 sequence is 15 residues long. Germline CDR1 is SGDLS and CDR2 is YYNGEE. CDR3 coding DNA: TGTGCCAGCAGCGTAACGAGCTTAGCTGGAAACACCATATATTTT. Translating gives CASSVTSLAGNTIYF. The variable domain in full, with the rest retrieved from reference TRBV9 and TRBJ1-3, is DSGVTQTPKHLITATGQRVTLRCSPRSGDLSVYWYQQSLDQGLQFLIQYYNGEERAKGNILERFSAQQFPDLHSELNLSSLELGDSALYFCASSVTSLAGNTIYFGEGSWLTVV.

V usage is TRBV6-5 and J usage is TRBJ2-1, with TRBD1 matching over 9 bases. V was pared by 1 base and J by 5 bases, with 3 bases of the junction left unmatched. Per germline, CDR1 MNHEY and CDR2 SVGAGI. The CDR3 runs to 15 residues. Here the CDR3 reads CASSYFGQGNNEQFF. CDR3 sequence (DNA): TGTGCCAGCAGTTACTTTGGACAGGGGAACAATGAGCAGTTCTTC.

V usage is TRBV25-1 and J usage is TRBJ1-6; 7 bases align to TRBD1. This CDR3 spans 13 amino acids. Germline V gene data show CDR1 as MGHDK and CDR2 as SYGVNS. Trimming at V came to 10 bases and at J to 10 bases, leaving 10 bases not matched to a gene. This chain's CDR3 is CATRDSPGSPLHF. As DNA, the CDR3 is TGTGCCACCCGGGACAGTCCGGGCTCACCCCTCCACTTT.